Here is one T cell receptor (beta chain) with its context. TCRdb's copy holds only in-frame clones and misses some; the assay was immunoSEQ multiplex PCR. The profile covers some 640,000 clones, with about 90% appearing a single time and 0.0094% taken by the ten largest. The record originates from a study of shared T cell receptors in the human thymus. The germline V gene encodes CDR1 LGHNA and CDR2 YNFKEQ. This CDR3 has 20 residues. V lost 2 bases, J lost 4 bases, and 19 bases stayed unmatched. The sample was also linked to a second study, of human thymus T cells. As reported in that work: Having corrective surgery for congenital heart defects, healthy Finnish infants were the ones who donated. It was from resections taken during corrective heart surgery that the thymus tissue came. Thymic repertoires overlap heavily among unrelated individuals, related research has reported.

The sequence derives from a boy under three years old with a congenital heart defect. V and J are TRBV4-2 and TRBJ1-5; 8 bases are a match to TRBD1. The sequenced material came from thymocytes. In DNA form, the CDR3 reads TGTGCCAGCAGCCAATTTAAGAACCAGGGGGCGCATGGGGGAAATCAGCCCCAGCATTTT. This encodes CASSQFKNQGAHGGNQPQHF.